The next 14 T cell receptor beta chains were all read from a single sample in a study of blood T cell repertoires in COVID-19 (dated by TCRdb to 2018 to 2021). Library method: the immunoSEQ multiplex PCR assay. As stored in TCRdb, this immuneACCESS dataset retains in-frame rearrangements with V and J assigned. A fraction of the clones does not appear; measured against another copy, unresolved V genes explain less than half of the discrepancy, and the remainder lacks a known reason. The sample data list fewer than 150,000 clones, and roughly three quarters of these were observed just once. The ten largest clonotypes hold around a fifth of the sample. The sample taken for sequencing was peripheral blood. These receptors all stem from a man aged 80 or over with acute or convalescent COVID-19.

This chain joins TRBV15 and TRBJ1-4, with unresolved D. Germline assignment: CDR1 LNHNV and CDR2 YYDKDF (reference sequence). Trimming took 0 bases from V and 0 from J, leaving 8 bases between them. The CDR3 runs to 16 residues. The CDR3 here is CATSRDRLATNEKLFF. The CDR3 DNA follows: TGTGCCACCAGCAGAGACCGACTTGCAACTAATGAAAAACTGTTTTTT.

This clone was detected once. The V and J genes are TRBV15 and TRBJ1-5, with 8 positions matching TRBD1. V trimming: 5 bases; J trimming: 6 bases; junction bases outside the gene matches: 6. The CDR3 sequence is 14 residues long. The germline CDR1 and CDR2 sequences are LNHNV and YYDKDF (reference sequence). DNA for the CDR3: TGTGCCACCAGCTCAGGACAGGGAGGTCAGCCCCAGCATTTT. Its translation: CATSSGQGGQPQHF.

CDR3 region: CASSLGGEYTQYF. CDR3 sequence (DNA): TGTGCCAGCAGCTTAGGGGGGGAATATACGCAGTATTTT. This chain uses TRBV11-2 with TRBJ2-3, with TRBD2 as a possible D gene (6 bases). The CDR3 consists of 13 residues. V gave up 1 base and J gave up 7 bases, with 9 bases separating them. From germline, CDR1 is SGHAT and CDR2 FQNNGV.

This clone was recorded a few times. The chain combines TRBV20-1 with TRBJ1-2; D unresolved. Trimming pared 3 bases from V and 7 bases from J, leaving 12 bases between. The CDR3 extends over 12 amino acids. Germline assignment: CDR1 DFQATT and CDR2 SNEGSKA (reference sequence). The CDR3 protein is CSASGQVFGYTF. The CDR3 DNA reads TGCAGTGCTAGTGGGCAGGTCTTTGGCTACACCTTC.

The chain carries TRBV18 and TRBJ2-3; no clear D gene. Deletions cut 3 bases from V and 0 bases from J, with 13 bases between. From germline, CDR1 is KGHSH and CDR2 LQKENI. The CDR3 covers 16 residues. The CDR3 here is CASSPQSGLSTDTQYF. As DNA, the CDR3 is TGTGCCAGCTCACCCCAGTCAGGCCTAAGCACAGATACGCAGTATTTT.

Written as DNA, the CDR3 is TGTGCCAGTAATGCCGGGACAGGACAGCCCCAGCATTTT. Translating it yields CASNAGTGQPQHF. J is TRBJ1-5 and V is TRBV19; 8 nucleotides match TRBD1. Germline CDR1 is LNHDA and CDR2 is SQIVND (reference sequence). Losses at the gene ends were 7 bases for V and 7 bases for J; bases not matched to a gene: 6. The CDR3 has 13 residues. Supplemented by reference TRBV19 and TRBJ1-5, the full variable domain reads DGGITQSPKYLFRKEGQNVTLSCEQNLNHDAMYWYRQDPGQGLRLIYYSQIVNDFQKGDIAEGYSVSREKKESFPLTVTSAQKNPTAFYLCASNAGTGQPQHFGDGTRLSIL.

The J gene is TRBJ2-1, the V gene TRBV6-6; D is possibly TRBD1 (6 bases). CDR1 and CDR2 (germline): MNHNY, SVGAGI (reference sequence). The CDR3 runs to 14 residues. Between the trimmed V and J ends, which lost 1 base and 7 bases, there was a span of 11 bases. The CDR3 loop reads CASSYLGAKNEQFF. Written as DNA, the CDR3 is TGTGCCAGCAGTTACTTGGGGGCAAAAAATGAGCAGTTCTTC.

The chain recombines TRBV7-9 with TRBJ2-3, with 10 bases identical to TRBD2. The CDR3 runs 19 residues. The J segment lost 3 bases and the V segment lost 0 bases, leaving 12 bases of the junction unmatched. Germline CDR1 and CDR2: SEHNR and FQNEAQ (reference sequence). The CDR3 DNA sequence: TGTGCCAGCAGCTTAGCTAACCTGCCGGGACTAGCGTTAACAGATACGCAGTATTTT. The encoded protein is CASSLANLPGLALTDTQYF.

This clone was observed once. This chain uses TRBV7-2 with TRBJ2-7; 8 bases align to TRBD2. CDR3 size: 14 residues. CDR1 and CDR2 (germline): SGHTA, FQGNSA. Losses at the gene ends were 3 bases for V and 2 bases for J; bases not matched to a gene: 3. Written as DNA, the CDR3 is TGTGCCAGCAGCTTCGTCGGGGGGGCCTACGAGCAGTACTTC. This translates into CASSFVGGAYEQYF.

The chain combines TRBV4-1 with TRBJ1-5; the D is unclear. The CDR3 totals 15 residues. Trimming stripped 0 bases from V and 0 bases from J, with 6 bases between. Germline V CDR1 and CDR2: MGHRA, YSYEKL. CDR3 sequence (DNA): TGCGCCAGCAGCCAAGATCCCATTAGCAATCAGCCCCAGCATTTT. Protein sequence: CASSQDPISNQPQHF.

A single count supports this clone. The V call is TRBV19, the J call TRBJ1-5; the D is unclear. Germline V gene sequence: CDR1 LNHDA, CDR2 SQIVND (reference sequence). V lost 4 bases and J lost 2, with 12 bases in between. The CDR3 runs to 15 residues. In DNA form, the CDR3 reads TGTGCCAGTAGTACCCTACACGGGGGCAATCAGCCCCAGCATTTT. Its translation is CASSTLHGGNQPQHF.

This clone has ten or more counts. This chain links TRBV4-1 with TRBJ1-6, with TRBD1 matching over 8 bases. Looked up from germline, CDR1 is MGHRA and CDR2 is YSYEKL. V gave up 4 bases and J gave up 6 bases; unmatched junction bases: 5. The CDR3 has 15 amino acids. The CDR3 nucleotides read TGCGCCAGCAGCCGCGGACAGGGACGTAATTCACCCCTCCACTTT. Residues: CASSRGQGRNSPLHF.

This clone was seen only a few times. V and J are TRBV11-2 and TRBJ1-1; 8 bases line up with TRBD1. V lost 0 bases to trimming and J lost 8 bases; unmatched junction nucleotides: 8. CDR1 SGHAT and CDR2 FQNNGV come from the germline V gene. The CDR3 extends over 15 amino acids. In nucleotides, the CDR3 is TGTGCCAGCAGCTTAGATAGTACAGGGGGGCGAGAAGCTTTCTTT. Protein sequence: CASSLDSTGGREAFF.

This sequence joins TRBV4-2 and TRBJ2-3; 9 bases are shared with TRBD1. Per the germline V gene, CDR1 is LGHNA and CDR2 is YNFKEQ. J was trimmed by 4 bases and V by 2 bases; bases with no gene match: 10. This CDR3 has 17 residues. The CDR3 nucleotides are TGTGCCAGCAGCCAACGAACAGGGGGCGGAGGGGCAGATACGCAGTATTTT. It specifies CASSQRTGGGGADTQYF.